This T cell receptor (beta chain) originates from a study of blood T cells in healthy people across ages. With a J-beta primer mix and a sample-barcoded 5' primer, a second PCR ran about 7 to 11 cycles. TCRdb recomputed calls from the 5' RACE reads with MiXCR, one row per CDR3 protein. The sample carries roughly 410,000 distinct CDR3 sequences, about 55% recorded once. Per sample, at least 5 micrograms of total RNA were extracted. The sequence came from a man in his sixties in good health. What was sequenced was blood.

CDR3 bases: TGTGCCAGCAGCTTAGCCGAGAGGACTGAAGCTTTCTTT. Translated: CASSLAERTEAFF. V is TRBV7-9 and J is TRBJ1-1; D unclear. CDR1 and CDR2 from the germline V gene are SEHNR and FQNEAQ (reference sequence). This CDR3 has 13 amino acids. V dropped 0 bases and J dropped 5 bases, with 7 bases sitting between them.